This T cell receptor (beta chain) was identified during a study of blood T cell repertoires in COVID-19. Background on the study: Specimens from acute and convalescent COVID-19 originated in the United States, Italy and Spain.

Clones were sequenced by immunoSEQ multiplex PCR, and TCRdb holds only the in-frame ones, with some missing. The table has about 94,000 clones, approximately 83% seen once. Only a few counts were recorded for this clone. The V gene's germline CDR1 is KGHSH and CDR2 LQKENI. The CDR3 extends over 15 amino acids. V gave up 6 bases and J gave up 8 bases, with 17 bases separating them. The TCR originated in a man in his sixties with acute or convalescent COVID-19. The rearrangement joins TRBV18 to TRBJ1-6; a possible D gene is TRBD1 (5 bases). The sequenced material came from peripheral blood. The CDR3: CASSNIEGRHSPLHF. The CDR3 nucleotides are TGTGCCAGCTCCAACATCGAGGGGAGGCATTCACCCCTCCACTTT.